These T cell receptor beta chains were read from a single sample in a study of control samples from healthy donors and cancer patients. Repertoires were generated with immunoSEQ multiplex PCR, while TCRdb's copy carries only in-frame clones and drops some. This sample has about 98,000 clones; 70% to 80% occur once, and the top ten carry 8% to 11%. The sample taken for sequencing was blood. The origin of the receptors is a woman aged 25 to 39 in good health. Both conserved end residues are trimmed from each CDR3. Fields, in order: clone size, D gene, V gene, CDR3 protein. D genes are given only for firm matches. Clone size is stated in some rows and not others, as once, few, many or a class when expanded.

abundance: NA; d_gene: NA; v_gene: TRBV6-1; CDR3aa: ASSEAYRDYGYT
abundance: NA; d_gene: TRBD1; v_gene: TRBV6-5; CDR3aa: ASRHGQGGIQY
abundance: NA; d_gene: NA; v_gene: TRBV27; CDR3aa: ASSLSFYSEQY
abundance: NA; d_gene: NA; v_gene: TRBV15; CDR3aa: ATSRGDSNTEAF
abundance: NA; d_gene: TRBD1; v_gene: TRBV19; CDR3aa: ASGTGVAQH
abundance: NA; d_gene: NA; v_gene: TRBV18; CDR3aa: ASSPTSGTMNTEAF
abundance: NA; d_gene: TRBD1; v_gene: TRBV9; CDR3aa: ASSVAGQGLRETQY
abundance: few; d_gene: NA; v_gene: TRBV24-1; CDR3aa: ATLSYTGELF
abundance: NA; d_gene: TRBD1; v_gene: TRBV7-2; CDR3aa: ASSVYRGRGTEAF
abundance: few; d_gene: TRBD1; v_gene: TRBV5-5; CDR3aa: ASSLAAEGAHSPLH
abundance: NA; d_gene: NA; v_gene: TRBV20-1; CDR3aa: SAAGVREAF
abundance: NA; d_gene: NA; v_gene: TRBV7-9; CDR3aa: ASSLSWEQEGEKLF
abundance: NA; d_gene: NA; v_gene: TRBV7-6; CDR3aa: ASSRRVGVGTEAF
abundance: once; d_gene: NA; v_gene: TRBV18; CDR3aa: ASSELRGTMGTIY
abundance: few; d_gene: NA; v_gene: TRBV27; CDR3aa: ASGGAGNQPQH
abundance: NA; d_gene: NA; v_gene: TRBV2; CDR3aa: ASNAGLLASQY
abundance: NA; d_gene: NA; v_gene: TRBV12-5; CDR3aa: ASGLVNRGYT
abundance: NA; d_gene: NA; v_gene: TRBV30; CDR3aa: AWSHVAGDEEY
abundance: NA; d_gene: NA; v_gene: TRBV6-2/TRBV6-3; CDR3aa: ASSSHTENTEAF
abundance: NA; d_gene: NA; v_gene: TRBV19; CDR3aa: ASSPSAVWPTGELF
abundance: NA; d_gene: NA; v_gene: TRBV4-2; CDR3aa: ASSRQGAQNSYNSPLH
abundance: NA; d_gene: TRBD1; v_gene: TRBV9; CDR3aa: ASSAASRQGVEYNEQF
abundance: once; d_gene: NA; v_gene: TRBV3-1/TRBV3-2; CDR3aa: ASSQVDRYEQY
abundance: NA; d_gene: TRBD1; v_gene: TRBV19; CDR3aa: ASSIGQGENTEAF
abundance: NA; d_gene: NA; v_gene: TRBV30; CDR3aa: AWSFGTGNTIY
abundance: once; d_gene: NA; v_gene: TRBV4-2; CDR3aa: ASSQGIAPETQY
abundance: NA; d_gene: NA; v_gene: TRBV5-1; CDR3aa: ASSLFAQNTEAF
abundance: NA; d_gene: NA; v_gene: TRBV29-1; CDR3aa: SVAPGLRGGNEQF